This TCR beta chain was observed in a study of shared clonotypes between healthy human individuals. Findings of the study overall: Among four donors, around 5% of naive CD4 clonotypes were found in common.

CD45RO negativity and positive selection for CCR7 defined naive CD8 cells, a population that excluded terminally differentiated effector memory CD45RA+ cells. This CDR3 is 13 amino acids long. V lost 0 bases to trimming and J lost 8 bases, with 8 bases between them. Looked up from germline, CDR1 is LNHDA and CDR2 is SQIVND (reference sequence). Regarding this clone: What it binds is not known.

Clones were sequenced by immunoSEQ multiplex PCR, and TCRdb holds only the in-frame ones, with some missing. The table lists about 2,200,000 clones, about 92% of them singletons. This rearrangement joins TRBV19 to TRBJ2-1, with D tentatively TRBD2 (6 bases). Sequenced material: naive CD8+ T cells from PBMCs. This clonotype originated in a young man in good health. Some clones in this sample may be carry-over from other donors' samples. The CDR3 DNA reads as TGTGCCAGTAGTATAGATGGGGAGGATGAGCAGTTCTTC. Translating gives CASSIDGEDEQFF.